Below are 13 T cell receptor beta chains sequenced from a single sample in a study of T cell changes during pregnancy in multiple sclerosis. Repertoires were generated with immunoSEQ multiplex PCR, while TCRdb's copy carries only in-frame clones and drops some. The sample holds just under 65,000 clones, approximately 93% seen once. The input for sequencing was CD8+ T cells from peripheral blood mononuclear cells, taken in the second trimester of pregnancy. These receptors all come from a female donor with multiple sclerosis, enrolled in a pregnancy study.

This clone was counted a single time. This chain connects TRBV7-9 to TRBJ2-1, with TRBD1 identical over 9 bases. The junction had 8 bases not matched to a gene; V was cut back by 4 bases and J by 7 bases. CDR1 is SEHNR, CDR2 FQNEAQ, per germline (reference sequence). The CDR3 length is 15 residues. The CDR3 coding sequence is TGTGCCAGCAGCTCTCCCGGGACAGGGTGGAATGAGCAGTTCTTC. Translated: CASSSPGTGWNEQFF.

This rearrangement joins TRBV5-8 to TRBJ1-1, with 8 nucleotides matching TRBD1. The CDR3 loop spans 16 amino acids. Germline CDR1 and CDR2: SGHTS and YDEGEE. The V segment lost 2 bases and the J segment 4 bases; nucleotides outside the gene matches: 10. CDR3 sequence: CASSFGQGLSGTEAFF. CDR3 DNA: TGTGCCAGCAGCTTTGGACAGGGTCTCTCGGGCACTGAAGCTTTCTTT.

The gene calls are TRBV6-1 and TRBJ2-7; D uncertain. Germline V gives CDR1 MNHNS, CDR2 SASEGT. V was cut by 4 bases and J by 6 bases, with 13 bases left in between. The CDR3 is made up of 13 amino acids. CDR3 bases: TGTGCCAGCAGTGCCGGGTCCCGAGGCGAGCAGTACTTC. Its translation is CASSAGSRGEQYF.

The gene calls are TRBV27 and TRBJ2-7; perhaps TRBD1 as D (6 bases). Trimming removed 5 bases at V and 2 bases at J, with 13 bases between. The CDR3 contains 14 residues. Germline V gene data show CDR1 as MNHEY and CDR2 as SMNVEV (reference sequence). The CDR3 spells CASSPRGWTYEQYF. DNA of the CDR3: TGTGCCAGCAGTCCCAGGGGATGGACCTACGAGCAGTACTTC.

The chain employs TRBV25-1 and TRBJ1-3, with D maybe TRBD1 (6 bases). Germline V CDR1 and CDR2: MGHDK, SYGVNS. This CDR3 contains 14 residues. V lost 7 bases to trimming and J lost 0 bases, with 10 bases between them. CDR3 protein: CASTETGSGNTIYF. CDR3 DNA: TGTGCCAGCACCGAGACAGGCTCTGGAAACACCATATATTTT.

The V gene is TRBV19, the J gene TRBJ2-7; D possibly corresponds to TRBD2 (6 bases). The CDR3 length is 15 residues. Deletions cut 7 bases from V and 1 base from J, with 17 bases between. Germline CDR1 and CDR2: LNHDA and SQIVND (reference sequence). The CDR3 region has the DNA TGTGCCAGTACCCCGTCCCTGGGGACTTCCTACGAGCAGTACTTC. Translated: CASTPSLGTSYEQYF.

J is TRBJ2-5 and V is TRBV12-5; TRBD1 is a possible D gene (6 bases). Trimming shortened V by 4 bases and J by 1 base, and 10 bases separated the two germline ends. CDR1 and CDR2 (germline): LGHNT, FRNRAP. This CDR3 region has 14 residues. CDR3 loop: CASGSGDFQETQYF. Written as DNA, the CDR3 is TGTGCTAGTGGTTCAGGGGATTTCCAAGAGACCCAGTACTTC.

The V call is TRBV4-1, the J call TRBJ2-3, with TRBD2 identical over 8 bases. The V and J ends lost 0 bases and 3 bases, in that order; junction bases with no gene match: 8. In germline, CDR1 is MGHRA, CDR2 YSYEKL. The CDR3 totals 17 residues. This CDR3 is CASSQEGGLARTDTQYF. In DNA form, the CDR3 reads TGCGCCAGCAGCCAAGAGGGTGGACTAGCAAGAACAGATACGCAGTATTTT.

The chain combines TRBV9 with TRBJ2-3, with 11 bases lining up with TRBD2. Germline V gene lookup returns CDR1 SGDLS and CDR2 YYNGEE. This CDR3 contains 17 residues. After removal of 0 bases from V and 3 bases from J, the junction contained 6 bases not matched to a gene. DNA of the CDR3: TGTGCCAGCAGCGTAGCTATAGCGGGAGGGATGACAGATACGCAGTATTTT. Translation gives CASSVAIAGGMTDTQYF.

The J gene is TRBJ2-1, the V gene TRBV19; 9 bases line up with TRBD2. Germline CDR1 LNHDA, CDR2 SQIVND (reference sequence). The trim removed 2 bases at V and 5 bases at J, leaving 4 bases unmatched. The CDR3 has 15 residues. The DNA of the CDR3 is TGTGCCAGTAGTATAATCGCGGGAGGGAACAATGAGCAGTTCTTC. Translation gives CASSIIAGGNNEQFF.

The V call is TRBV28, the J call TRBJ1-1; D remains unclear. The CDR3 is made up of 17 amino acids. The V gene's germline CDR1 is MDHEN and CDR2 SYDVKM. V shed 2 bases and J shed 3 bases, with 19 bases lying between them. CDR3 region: CASSLVSSRVYDTEAFF. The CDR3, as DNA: TGTGCCAGCAGTTTAGTGTCCTCCCGAGTATATGACACTGAAGCTTTCTTT. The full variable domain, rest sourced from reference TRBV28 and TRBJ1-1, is DVKVTQSSRYLVKRTGEKVFLECVQDMDHENMFWYRQDPGLGLRLIYFSYDVKMKEKGDIPEGYSVSREKKERFSLILESASTNQTSMYLCASSLVSSRVYDTEAFFGQGTRLTVV.

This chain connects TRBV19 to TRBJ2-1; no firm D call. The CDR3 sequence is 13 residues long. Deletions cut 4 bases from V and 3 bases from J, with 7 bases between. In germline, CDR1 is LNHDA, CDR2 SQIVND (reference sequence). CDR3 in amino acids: CASSTTVYNEQFF. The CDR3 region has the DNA TGTGCCAGTAGTACGACTGTCTACAATGAGCAGTTCTTC.

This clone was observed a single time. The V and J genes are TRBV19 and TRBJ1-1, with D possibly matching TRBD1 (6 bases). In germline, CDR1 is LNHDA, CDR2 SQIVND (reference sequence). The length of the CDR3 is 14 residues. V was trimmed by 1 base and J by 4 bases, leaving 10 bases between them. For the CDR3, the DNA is TGTGCCAGTAGTATAGGGGGGCCGCGCACTGAAGCTTTCTTT. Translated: CASSIGGPRTEAFF.